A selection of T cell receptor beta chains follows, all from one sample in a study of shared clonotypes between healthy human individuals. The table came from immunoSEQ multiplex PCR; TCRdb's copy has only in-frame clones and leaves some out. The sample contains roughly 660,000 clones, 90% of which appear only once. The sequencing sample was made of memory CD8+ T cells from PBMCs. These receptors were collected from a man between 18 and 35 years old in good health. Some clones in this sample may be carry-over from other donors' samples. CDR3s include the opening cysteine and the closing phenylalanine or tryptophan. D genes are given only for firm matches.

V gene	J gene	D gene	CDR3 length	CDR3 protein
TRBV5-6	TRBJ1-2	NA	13	CASTLGTAYGYTF
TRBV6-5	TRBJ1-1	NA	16	CASSYGEGGGRTEAFF
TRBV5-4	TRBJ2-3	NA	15	CASSFGGEGTDTQYF
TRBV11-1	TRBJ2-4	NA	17	CASSLALGRHAKNIQYF
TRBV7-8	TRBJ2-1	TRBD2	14	CASSLIAGDGEQFF
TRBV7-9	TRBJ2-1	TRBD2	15	CASNMGLAPFNEQFF
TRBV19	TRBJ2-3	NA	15	CASSSRTGSTDTQYF
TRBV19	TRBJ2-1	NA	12	CASSIGYDEQFF
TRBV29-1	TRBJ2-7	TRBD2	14	CSVQGLAVPYEQYF
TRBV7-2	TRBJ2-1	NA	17	CASSSAVRFSSYNEQFF
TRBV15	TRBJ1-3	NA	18	CATSRDPGHLSSGNTIYF
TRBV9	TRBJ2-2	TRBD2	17	CASSTPGGGYNTGELFF
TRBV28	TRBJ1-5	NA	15	CASSHYRENDQPQHF
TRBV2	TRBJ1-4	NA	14	CASREGRVNEKLFF
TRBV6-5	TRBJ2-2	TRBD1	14	CASSTQGYTGELFF
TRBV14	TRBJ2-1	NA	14	CASSQDAKYNEQFF
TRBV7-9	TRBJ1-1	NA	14	CASSFPRTNTEAFF
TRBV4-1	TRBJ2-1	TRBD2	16	CASSQIKREGYNEQFF
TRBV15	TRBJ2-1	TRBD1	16	CATSITPGQGATEQFF
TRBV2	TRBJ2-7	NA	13	CASSGTPSYEQYF
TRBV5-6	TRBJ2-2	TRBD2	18	CASSLAGTSGRPTGELFF
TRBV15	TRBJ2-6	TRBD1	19	CATSRPRDRGASGANVLTF
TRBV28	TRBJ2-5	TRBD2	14	CASSLRSGRKTQYF
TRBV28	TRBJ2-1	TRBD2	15	CASTIGLGSYNEQFF
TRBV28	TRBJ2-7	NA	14	CASSWVIGSYEQYF
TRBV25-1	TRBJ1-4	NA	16	CASSEFGVTTNEKLFF
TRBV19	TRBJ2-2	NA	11	CASSIGGELFF
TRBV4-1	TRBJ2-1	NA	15	CASSVVDYSYNEQFF
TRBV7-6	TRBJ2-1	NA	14	CASSSSSGADEQFF
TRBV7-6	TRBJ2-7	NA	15	CASSLGGGGTYEQYF
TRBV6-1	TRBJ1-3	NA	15	CASSDWASSGNTIYF
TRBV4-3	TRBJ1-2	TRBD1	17	CASSQEQGGRLVYGYTF
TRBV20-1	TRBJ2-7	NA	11	CSARYYYEQYF
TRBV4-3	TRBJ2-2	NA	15	CASSQDRRGSGELFF